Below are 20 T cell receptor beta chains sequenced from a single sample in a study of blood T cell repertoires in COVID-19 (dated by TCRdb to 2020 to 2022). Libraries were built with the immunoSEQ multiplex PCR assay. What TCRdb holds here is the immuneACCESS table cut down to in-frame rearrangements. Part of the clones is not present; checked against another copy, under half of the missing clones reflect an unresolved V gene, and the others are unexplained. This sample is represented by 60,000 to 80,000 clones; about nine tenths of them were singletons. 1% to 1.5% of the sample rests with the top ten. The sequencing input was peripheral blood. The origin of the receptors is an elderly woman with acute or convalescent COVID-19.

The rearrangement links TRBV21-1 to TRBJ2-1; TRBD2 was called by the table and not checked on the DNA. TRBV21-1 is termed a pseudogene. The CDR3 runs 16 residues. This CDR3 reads CASIRREGPGYNEQFF. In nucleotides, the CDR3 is TGTGCCAGCATTAGGCGGGAGGGCCCCGGTTACAATGAGCAGTTCTTC.

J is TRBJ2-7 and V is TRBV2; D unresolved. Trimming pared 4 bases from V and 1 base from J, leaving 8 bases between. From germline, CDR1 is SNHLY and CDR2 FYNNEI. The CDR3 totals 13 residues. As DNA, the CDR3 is TGTGCCAGCAGTGGGCAGACATCCTACGAGCAGTACTTC. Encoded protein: CASSGQTSYEQYF.

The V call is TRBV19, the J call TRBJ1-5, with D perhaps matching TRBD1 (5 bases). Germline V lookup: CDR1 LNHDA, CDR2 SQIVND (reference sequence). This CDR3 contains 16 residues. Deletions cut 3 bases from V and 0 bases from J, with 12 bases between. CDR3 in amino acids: CASSISGGSSNQPQHF. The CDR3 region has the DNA TGTGCCAGTAGTATTTCGGGGGGGTCTAGCAATCAGCCCCAGCATTTT.

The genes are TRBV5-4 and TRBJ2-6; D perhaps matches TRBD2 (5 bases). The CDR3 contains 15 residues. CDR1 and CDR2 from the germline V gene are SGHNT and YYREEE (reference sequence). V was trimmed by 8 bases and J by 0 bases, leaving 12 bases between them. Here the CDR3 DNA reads TGTGCCAGTATGGTCGGGATCTCTGGGGCCAACGTCCTGACTTTC. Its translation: CASMVGISGANVLTF.

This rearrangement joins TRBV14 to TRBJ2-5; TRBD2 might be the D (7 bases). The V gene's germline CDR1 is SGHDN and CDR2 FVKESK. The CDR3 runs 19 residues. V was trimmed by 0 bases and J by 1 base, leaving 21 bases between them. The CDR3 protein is CASSQDRLLFGGLQETQYF. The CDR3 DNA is TGTGCCAGCAGCCAAGATCGTCTTTTGTTCGGGGGGCTCCAAGAGACCCAGTACTTC.

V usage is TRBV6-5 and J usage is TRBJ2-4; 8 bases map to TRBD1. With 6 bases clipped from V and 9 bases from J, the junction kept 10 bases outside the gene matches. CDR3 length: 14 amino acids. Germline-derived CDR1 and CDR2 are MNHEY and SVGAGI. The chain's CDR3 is CASRSGQEGGIQYF. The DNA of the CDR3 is TGTGCCAGCAGGTCGGGACAGGAGGGCGGCATTCAGTACTTC.

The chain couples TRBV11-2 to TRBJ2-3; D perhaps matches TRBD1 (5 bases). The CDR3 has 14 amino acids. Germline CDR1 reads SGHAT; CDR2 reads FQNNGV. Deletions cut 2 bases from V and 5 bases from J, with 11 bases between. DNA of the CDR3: TGTGCCAGCAGCTTATCCCCAGGGCTAGATACGCAGTATTTT. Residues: CASSLSPGLDTQYF. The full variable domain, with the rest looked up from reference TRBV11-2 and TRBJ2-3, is EAGVAQSPRYKIIEKRQSVAFWCNPISGHATLYWYQQILGQGPKLLIQFQNNGVVDDSQLPKDRFSAERLKGVDSTLKIQPAKLEDSAVYLCASSLSPGLDTQYFGPGTRLTVL.

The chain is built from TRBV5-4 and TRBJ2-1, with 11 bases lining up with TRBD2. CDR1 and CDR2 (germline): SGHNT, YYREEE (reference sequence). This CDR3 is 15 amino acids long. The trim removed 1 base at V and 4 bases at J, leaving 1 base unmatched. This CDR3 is CASSLSSGRYNEQFF. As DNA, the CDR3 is TGTGCCAGCAGCTTGTCTAGCGGGAGGTACAATGAGCAGTTCTTC.

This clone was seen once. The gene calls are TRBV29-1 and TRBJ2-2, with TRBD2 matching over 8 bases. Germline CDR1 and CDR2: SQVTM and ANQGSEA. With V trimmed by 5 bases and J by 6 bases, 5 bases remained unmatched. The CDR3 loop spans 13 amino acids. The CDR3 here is CSVLAGGAGELFF. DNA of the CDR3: TGCAGCGTTCTGGCGGGGGGAGCCGGGGAGCTGTTTTTT.

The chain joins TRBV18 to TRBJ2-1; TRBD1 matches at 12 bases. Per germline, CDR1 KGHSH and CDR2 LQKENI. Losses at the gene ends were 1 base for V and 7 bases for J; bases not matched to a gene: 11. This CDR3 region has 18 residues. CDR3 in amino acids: CASSPQYPGTGGLNEQFF. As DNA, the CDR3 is TGTGCCAGCTCACCACAGTATCCCGGGACAGGGGGCCTGAATGAGCAGTTCTTC.

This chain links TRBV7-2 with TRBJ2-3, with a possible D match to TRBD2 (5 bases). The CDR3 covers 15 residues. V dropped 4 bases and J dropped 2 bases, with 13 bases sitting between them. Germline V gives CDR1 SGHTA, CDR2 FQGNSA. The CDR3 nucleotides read TGTGCCAGCAGCTCCTGGGCGGGTATCACAGATACGCAGTATTTT. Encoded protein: CASSSWAGITDTQYF.

CDR3 sequence (DNA): TGTGCCAGCAGCCAAGCTGGGCCGGGAGGGGTACTGTTTTTT. This codes for CASSQAGPGGVLFF. This chain joins TRBV3-1 (or the pseudogene TRBV3-2) and TRBJ2-2, with TRBD2 matching over 8 bases. This CDR3 spans 14 amino acids. Germline trimming cut 1 base from V and 14 bases from J; bases unmatched to any gene: 9. Germline CDR1 and CDR2: LGHDT and YNNKEL (reference sequence).

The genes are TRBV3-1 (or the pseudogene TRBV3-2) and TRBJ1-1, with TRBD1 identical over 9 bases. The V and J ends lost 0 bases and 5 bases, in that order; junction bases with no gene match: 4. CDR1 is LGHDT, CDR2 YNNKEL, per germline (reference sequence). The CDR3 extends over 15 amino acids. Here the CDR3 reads CASSQEWTGETEAFF. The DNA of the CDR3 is TGTGCCAGCAGCCAAGAGTGGACAGGGGAAACTGAAGCTTTCTTT.

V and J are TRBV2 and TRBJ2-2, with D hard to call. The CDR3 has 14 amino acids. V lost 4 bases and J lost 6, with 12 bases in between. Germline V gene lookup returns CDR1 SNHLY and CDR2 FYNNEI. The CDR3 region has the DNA TGTGCCAGCAGTGTTCCACAGCCTCCCGGGGAGCTGTTTTTT. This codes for CASSVPQPPGELFF. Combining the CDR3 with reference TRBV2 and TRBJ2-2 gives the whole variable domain EPEVTQTPSHQVTQMGQEVILRCVPISNHLYFYWYRQILGQKVEFLVSFYNNEISEKSEIFDDQFSVERPDGSNFTLKIRSTKLEDSAMYFCASSVPQPPGELFFGEGSRLTVL.

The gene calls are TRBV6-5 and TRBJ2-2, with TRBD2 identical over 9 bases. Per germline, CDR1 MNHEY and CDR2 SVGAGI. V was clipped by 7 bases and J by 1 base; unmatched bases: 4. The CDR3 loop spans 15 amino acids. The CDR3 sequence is CASTKAGGNTGELFF. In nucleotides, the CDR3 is TGTGCCAGCACAAAAGCGGGAGGGAACACCGGGGAGCTGTTTTTT.

The DNA of the CDR3 is TGCGCCAGCAGCCGGGGTGGCGGGGTTACATACAATGAGCAGTTCTTC. Translation gives CASSRGGGVTYNEQFF. J is TRBJ2-1 and V is TRBV4-3; weak D call: TRBD2 (6 bases). The V gene lost 4 bases and the J gene lost 4 bases, with 17 bases spanning the gap. CDR1 is LGHNA and CDR2 is YSLEER in the germline V gene. The CDR3 is 16 amino acids.

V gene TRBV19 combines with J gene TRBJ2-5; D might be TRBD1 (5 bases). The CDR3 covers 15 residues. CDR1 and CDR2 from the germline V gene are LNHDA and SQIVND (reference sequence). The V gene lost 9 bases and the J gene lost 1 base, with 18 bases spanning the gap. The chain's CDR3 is CASARGRGPQETQYF. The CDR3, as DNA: TGTGCCAGCGCAAGGGGTAGGGGTCCCCAAGAGACCCAGTACTTC.

The CDR3 DNA is TGTGCCAGCAGGACAGGTCCCCTCGGCACAGATACGCAGTATTTT. This codes for CASRTGPLGTDTQYF. This sequence joins TRBV6-5 and TRBJ2-3, with D tentatively TRBD1 (6 bases). This CDR3 comprises 15 residues. V was clipped by 6 bases and J by 1 base, with 14 bases between them. Germline V gene sequence: CDR1 MNHEY, CDR2 SVGAGI.

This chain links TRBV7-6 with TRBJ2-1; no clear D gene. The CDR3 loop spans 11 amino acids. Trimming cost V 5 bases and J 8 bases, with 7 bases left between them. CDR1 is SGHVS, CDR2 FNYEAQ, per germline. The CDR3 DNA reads TGTGCCAGCAGCCCTGCGCATGAGCAGTTCTTC. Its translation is CASSPAHEQFF.

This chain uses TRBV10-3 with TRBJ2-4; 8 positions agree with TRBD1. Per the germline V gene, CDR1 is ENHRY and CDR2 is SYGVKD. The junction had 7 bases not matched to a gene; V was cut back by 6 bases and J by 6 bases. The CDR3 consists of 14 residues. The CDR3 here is CAISPYGQGNIQYF. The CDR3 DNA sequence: TGTGCCATCAGCCCTTATGGACAGGGAAACATTCAGTACTTC.